This T cell receptor beta chain was captured by sequencing in a study of T cells in Graves' hyperthyroidism and ophthalmopathy. Diagnostic decisions used clinical symptoms, serum thyroxine and TRAb, thyroid ultrasound and orbital computed tomography. Amplification of TCR beta CDR3 regions used RNA as the template. The HTBI set primed first-round TCR CDR3 RT-PCR. Each CDR3 protein gets one entry after TCRdb re-called the multiplex PCR reads with MiXCR. This sample carries 530,000 or so distinct CDR3 sequences, roughly a sixth of them seen once, and the ten largest clones take around 17%. Germline lookup yields CDR1 SQVTM and CDR2 ANQGSEA. The V end was cut by 1 base, the J end by 5 bases, with 6 bases between. CDR3 length: 12 residues.

Sequencing was performed on blood. The chain employs TRBV29-1 and TRBJ2-4; D is unresolved. The clonotype was recovered from a woman between 18 and 29 years old with Graves' ophthalmopathy. The CDR3 sequence: CSVEVQQNIQYF. The CDR3 coding sequence is TGCAGCGTTGAAGTCCAACAAAACATTCAGTACTTC.